These 15 T cell receptor beta chains were sequenced from one sample in a study of blood T cell repertoires in COVID-19. Assay used: immunoSEQ multiplex PCR; TCRdb lists only in-frame clones, some missing. The repertoire holds 200,000 to 250,000 clones, with about 90% as singletons. The sequenced sample was peripheral blood. All receptors come from a middle-aged man with active or convalescent COVID-19.

V usage is TRBV11-2 and J usage is TRBJ1-4, with 9 bases that match TRBD1. This CDR3 is 13 amino acids long. Germline loops: CDR1 SGHAT, CDR2 FQNNGV. The ends lost 5 bases at V and 8 bases at J; junction bases unmatched: 3. The CDR3 sequence is CASSLGQGEKLFF. The CDR3, as DNA: TGTGCCAGCAGCCTCGGACAGGGGGAAAAACTGTTTTTT.

The rearrangement links TRBV30 to TRBJ2-1; tentative D call: TRBD2 (5 bases). V lost 5 bases and J 0 bases, leaving 14 bases between the germline ends. Germline V gives CDR1 GTSNPN, CDR2 SVGIG (reference sequence). This CDR3 is 15 amino acids long. The CDR3 DNA is TGTGCCTGGGACGGGGAGCGGAGCTCCTACAATGAGCAGTTCTTC. Amino acids: CAWDGERSSYNEQFF.

The J gene is TRBJ1-2, the V gene TRBV18, with 11 bases that match TRBD1. Germline CDR1 reads KGHSH; CDR2 reads LQKENI. This CDR3 is 16 amino acids long. Trimming at V came to 0 bases and at J to 6 bases, leaving 6 bases not matched to a gene. The CDR3 loop is CASSPPRGQGVDGYTF. The CDR3, as DNA: TGTGCCAGCTCACCACCGCGGGGACAGGGGGTGGATGGCTACACCTTC.

This chain joins TRBV7-3 and TRBJ2-2, with TRBD2 matching over 8 bases. Germline V CDR1 and CDR2: SGHTA, FQGTGA. This CDR3 has 15 amino acids. V trimming: 4 bases; J trimming: 5 bases; junction bases outside the gene matches: 6. CDR3 in amino acids: CASSSTGGRTGELFF. CDR3 in DNA: TGTGCCAGCAGCTCTACGGGCGGGAGGACCGGGGAGCTGTTTTTT.

This clone was picked up a small number of times. The V call is TRBV5-1, the J call TRBJ1-2; 8 bases are shared with TRBD1. The germline gives CDR1 SGHRS, CDR2 YFSETQ. CDR3 length: 14 residues. V gave up 3 bases and J gave up 6 bases; unmatched junction bases: 7. The CDR3 DNA follows: TGCGCCAGCAGCTACCAACAGGGGGAGCATGGCTACACCTTC. Amino acid sequence: CASSYQQGEHGYTF.

The V and J genes are TRBV6-5 and TRBJ1-1; TRBD1 agrees at 8 bases. Germline values: CDR1 MNHEY, CDR2 SVGAGI. V was clipped by 6 bases and J by 6 bases; unmatched bases: 6. The CDR3 is 13 amino acids. The CDR3 region has the DNA TGTGCCAGCAGCGGACAGGGTGGGTCTGAAGCTTTCTTT. Protein product: CASSGQGGSEAFF.

CDR3 DNA sequence: TGTGCCAGCAGTGAGTTCAGGGGGGTGAACACTGAAGCTTTCTTT. Its translation: CASSEFRGVNTEAFF. The rearrangement links TRBV2 to TRBJ1-1, with TRBD1 matching over 7 bases. The V gene end was trimmed by 3 bases and the J gene end by 0 bases; junction bases not matched to a gene: 4. The V gene's germline CDR1 is SNHLY and CDR2 FYNNEI. CDR3 length equals 15 residues.

This clone was picked up a small number of times. The V gene is TRBV5-1, the J gene TRBJ1-6, with 8 bases fitting TRBD1. Trimming cost V 0 bases and J 5 bases; bases outside gene matches: 7. This CDR3 spans 17 amino acids. Per the germline V gene, CDR1 is SGHRS and CDR2 is YFSETQ. The CDR3 protein is CASSLALGTGNNSPLHF. CDR3 nucleotide sequence: TGCGCCAGCAGCTTGGCTCTCGGGACAGGAAATAATTCACCCCTCCACTTT.

The V and J genes are TRBV27 and TRBJ1-1, with a weak D call TRBD1 (5 bases). V was clipped by 4 bases and J by 7 bases, with 16 bases between them. CDR1 is MNHEY and CDR2 is SMNVEV in the germline V gene (reference sequence). The CDR3 is 14 amino acids. This CDR3 reads CASSSFPQGNEAFF. As DNA, the CDR3 is TGTGCCAGCAGTTCCTTTCCCCAGGGTAATGAAGCTTTCTTT.

Details on this clone: This CDR3 is also generated by other DNA sequences in the sample. The genes are TRBV27 and TRBJ2-7; TRBD1 matches 9 bases. The junction had 6 bases not matched to a gene; V was cut back by 5 bases and J by 4 bases. This CDR3 contains 14 residues. Germline V gene sequence: CDR1 MNHEY, CDR2 SMNVEV (reference sequence). The CDR3 reads CASSPTGGSYEQYF. The CDR3 nucleotides read TGTGCCAGCAGTCCGACAGGGGGTTCTTACGAGCAGTACTTC.

This chain links TRBV27 with TRBJ1-1, with 7 nucleotides matching TRBD1. This CDR3 comprises 13 residues. The trim removed 1 base at V and 8 bases at J, leaving 4 bases unmatched. In germline, CDR1 is MNHEY, CDR2 SMNVEV (reference sequence). DNA for the CDR3: TGTGCCAGCAGTTTATTGGTGACAGGGGAAGCTTTCTTT. This codes for CASSLLVTGEAFF.

V usage is TRBV9 and J usage is TRBJ2-1, with TRBD2 matching 12 bases. With V trimmed by 2 bases and J by 7 bases, 10 bases remained unmatched. The CDR3 runs 17 residues. Germline V lookup: CDR1 SGDLS, CDR2 YYNGEE. CDR3 DNA sequence: TGTGCCAGCAGCGTTTTCCTAGCGGGAGGGCCGACGAATGAGCAGTTCTTC. Translation gives CASSVFLAGGPTNEQFF.

The genes are TRBV7-9 and TRBJ1-3; D is undetermined. Germline V gene data show CDR1 as SEHNR and CDR2 as FQNEAQ (reference sequence). Trimming pared 4 bases from V and 4 bases from J, leaving 8 bases between. The CDR3 is made up of 13 amino acids. The CDR3 coding sequence is TGTGCCAGCAGCTACTGGGAGGGAAACACCATATATTTT. Its translation is CASSYWEGNTIYF.

The chain recombines TRBV7-3 with TRBJ1-6, with a possible D match to TRBD1 (5 bases). This CDR3 is built from 14 residues. Trimming took 2 bases from V and 7 from J, leaving 9 bases between them. Germline V gives CDR1 SGHTA, CDR2 FQGTGA. The CDR3 region is CASSLFQGNSPLHF. The CDR3 DNA reads as TGTGCCAGCAGCTTATTCCAGGGAAATTCACCCCTCCACTTT. Supplemented by reference TRBV7-3 and TRBJ1-6, the full variable domain reads GAGVSQTPSNKVTEKGKYVELRCDPISGHTALYWYRQSLGQGPEFLIYFQGTGAADDSGLPNDRFFAVRPEGSVSTLKIQRTERGDSAVYLCASSLFQGNSPLHFGNGTRLTVT.

The rearrangement uses TRBV11-3 and TRBJ2-3; 10 bases are a match to TRBD2. Germline V gene sequence: CDR1 SGHNT, CDR2 YENEEA. The V gene end was trimmed by 3 bases and the J gene end by 5 bases; junction bases not matched to a gene: 2. The CDR3 extends over 14 amino acids. The CDR3 bases are TGTGCCAGCAGCTTTTCTAGCGGGGGAGATACGCAGTATTTT. Its translation: CASSFSSGGDTQYF.